This TCR beta chain was documented in a study of Graves' ophthalmopathy and Graves' hyperthyroidism. The CDR3 is 14 amino acids. The V end was cut by 5 bases, the J end by 7 bases, with 14 bases between. The PBMCs used were ones drawn from about 9.2 ml of fresh peripheral blood. RNA transcripts yielded amplified TCR beta CDR3 regions. HTBI-primed RT-PCR formed the first round, and a multiplex PCR formed the second. Each CDR3 protein is one row after TCRdb ran MiXCR on the multiplex PCR reads. The table has some 360,000 distinct CDR3 sequences, approximately 18% seen once. A note on this clonotype: The CDR3 ends on some other residue instead of the conserved phenylalanine or tryptophan, so this is likely a read error.

The chain has TRBV12-3 or TRBV12-4 and TRBJ2-2, with a weak D call TRBD2 (6 bases). The clonotype was recovered from an adult woman with stable Graves' hyperthyroidism. Sequencing used peripheral blood. CDR3 amino acids: CASSPRTGVGELFY. Written as DNA, the CDR3 is TGTGCCAGCAGTCCTCGGACGGGAGTCGGGGAGCTGTTTTAT.